This T cell receptor beta chain appears in the sequencing data of a study of identical twins. Notes on the study in general: Models predicted too little out-of-frame TCR alpha sharing in monozygotic twins.

A universal primer site arose from template switching, and cDNA bore unique molecular identifiers. TCRdb passed the 5' RACE reads through MiXCR, listing each CDR3 protein once. The sample comprises approximately 220,000 distinct CDR3 sequences, less than 9.5% of which are singletons, and about 5.2% rests with the top ten. This CDR3 has 15 residues. Germline trimming cut 4 bases from V and 1 base from J; bases unmatched to any gene: 5. CDR1 MNHEY and CDR2 SVGAGI come from the germline V gene. Notes on this clonotype: Its antigen is currently unknown.

The clonotype comes from a woman younger than 35 in good health. The genes are TRBV6-5 and TRBJ2-7; 9 positions match TRBD2. Sequencing input: memory (CD45RO+) T cells sorted from blood. The CDR3 nucleotides are TGTGCCAGCAGTTCAACGCTAGCGGGGTCCTACGAGCAGTACTTC. It encodes CASSSTLAGSYEQYF.